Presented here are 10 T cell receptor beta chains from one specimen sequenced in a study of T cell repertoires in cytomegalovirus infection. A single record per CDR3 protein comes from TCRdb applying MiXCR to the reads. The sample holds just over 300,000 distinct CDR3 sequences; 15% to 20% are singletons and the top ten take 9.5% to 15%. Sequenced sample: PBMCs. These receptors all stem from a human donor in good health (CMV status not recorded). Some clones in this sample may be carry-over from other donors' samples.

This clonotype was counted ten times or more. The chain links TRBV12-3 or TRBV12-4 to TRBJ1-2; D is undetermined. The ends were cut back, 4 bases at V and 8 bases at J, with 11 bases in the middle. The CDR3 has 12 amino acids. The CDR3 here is CASSSLMGGYTF. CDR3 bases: TGTGCCAGCAGTTCCCTGATGGGCGGCTACACCTTC.

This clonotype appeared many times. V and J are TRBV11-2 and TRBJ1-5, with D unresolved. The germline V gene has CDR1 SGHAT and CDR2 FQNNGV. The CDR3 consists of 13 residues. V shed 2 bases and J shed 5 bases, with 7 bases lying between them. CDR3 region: CASSLSLDQPQHF. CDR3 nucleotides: TGTGCCAGCAGCTTATCTCTTGATCAGCCCCAGCATTTT.

The CDR3 protein is CASRQTGRNTEAFF. The DNA of the CDR3 is TGTGCCAGCAGACAAACAGGGAGGAACACTGAAGCTTTCTTT. The chain recombines TRBV6-2 or TRBV6-3 with TRBJ1-1; a possible D gene is TRBD1 (6 bases). The CDR3 runs to 14 residues. Trimming removed 6 bases from V and 1 base from J, with 12 bases in between. Germline V gene sequence: CDR1 MNHEY, CDR2 SVGEGT.

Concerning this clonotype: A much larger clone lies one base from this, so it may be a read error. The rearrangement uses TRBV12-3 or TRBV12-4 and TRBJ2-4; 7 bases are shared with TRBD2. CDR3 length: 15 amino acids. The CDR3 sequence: CASSFGLGGENSQYF. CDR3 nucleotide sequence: TGTGCCAGCAGTTTTGGCTTGGGAGGGGAAAACAGTCAGTACTTC.

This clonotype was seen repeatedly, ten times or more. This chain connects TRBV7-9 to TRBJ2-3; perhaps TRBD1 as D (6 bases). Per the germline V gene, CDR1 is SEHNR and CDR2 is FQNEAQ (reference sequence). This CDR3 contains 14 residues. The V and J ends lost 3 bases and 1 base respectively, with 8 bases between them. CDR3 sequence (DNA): TGTGCCAGCAGCTTGGGACATCGCACAGATACGCAGTATTTT. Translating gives CASSLGHRTDTQYF.

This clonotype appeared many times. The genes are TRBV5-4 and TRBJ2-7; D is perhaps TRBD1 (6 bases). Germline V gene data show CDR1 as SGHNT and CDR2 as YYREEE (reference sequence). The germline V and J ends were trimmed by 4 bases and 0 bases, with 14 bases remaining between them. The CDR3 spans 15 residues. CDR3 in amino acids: CASSGGRDPSYEQYF. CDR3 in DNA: TGTGCCAGCAGCGGGGGCAGGGACCCCTCCTACGAGCAGTACTTC. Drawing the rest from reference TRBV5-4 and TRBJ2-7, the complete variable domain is ETGVTQSPTHLIKTRGQQVTLRCSSQSGHNTVSWYQQALGQGPQFIFQYYREEENGRGNFPPRFSGLQFPNYSSELNVNALELDDSALYLCASSGGRDPSYEQYFGPGTRLTVT.

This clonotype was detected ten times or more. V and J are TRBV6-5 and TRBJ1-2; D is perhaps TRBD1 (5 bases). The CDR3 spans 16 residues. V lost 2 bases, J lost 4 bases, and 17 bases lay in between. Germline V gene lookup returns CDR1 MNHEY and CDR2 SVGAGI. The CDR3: CASSYGPVSGGYGYTF. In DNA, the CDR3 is TGTGCCAGCAGTTACGGCCCAGTGTCGGGGGGCTATGGCTACACCTTC.

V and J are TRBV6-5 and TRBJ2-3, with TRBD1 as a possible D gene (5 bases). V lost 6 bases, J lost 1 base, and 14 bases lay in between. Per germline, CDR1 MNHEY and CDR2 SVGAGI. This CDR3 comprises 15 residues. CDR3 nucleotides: TGTGCCAGCAGGACGAGTGGGGCTGGCACAGATACGCAGTATTTT. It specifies CASRTSGAGTDTQYF.

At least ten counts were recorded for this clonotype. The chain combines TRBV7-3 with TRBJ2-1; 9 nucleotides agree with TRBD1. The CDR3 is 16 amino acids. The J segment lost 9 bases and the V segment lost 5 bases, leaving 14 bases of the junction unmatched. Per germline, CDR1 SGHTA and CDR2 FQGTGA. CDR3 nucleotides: TGTGCCAGCAGCCCATCACCCGACAGGGGGAAGGGTGAGCAGTTCTTC. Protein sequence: CASSPSPDRGKGEQFF.

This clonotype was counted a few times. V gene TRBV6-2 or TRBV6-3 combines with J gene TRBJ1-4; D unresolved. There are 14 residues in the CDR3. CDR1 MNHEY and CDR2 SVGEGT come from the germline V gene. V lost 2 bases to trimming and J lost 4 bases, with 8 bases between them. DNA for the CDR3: TGTGCCAGCAGTTACGCAGGCGTTAATGAAAAACTGTTTTTT. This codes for CASSYAGVNEKLFF.